The source of this TCR beta chain is a study of blood T cell repertoires in COVID-19. For the study at large: T cells, B-cell-depleted T cells, or PBMCs supplied cDNA or gDNA.

The CDR3 has 13 amino acids. V shed 3 bases and J shed 1 base, with 6 bases lying between them. Germline assignment: CDR1 SEHNR and CDR2 FQNEAQ (reference sequence). Participants were aged about 18 to 90 years, lived in about 26 US areas, and enrolled virtually. In assigning cohorts, the study relied on participant-reported clinical history. Symptom resolution, clearance, or two negative PCRs marked the recovered donors of Cohort 3. Measured with immunoSEQ multiplex PCR; TCRdb has only the in-frame clones, and not every one. The sample consists of about 300,000 clones, about 85% of them appearing once.

This rearrangement joins TRBV7-9 to TRBJ2-5, with no clear D. Source material: PBMCs or T cells enriched from blood (not recorded which). This clonotype was obtained from a woman aged 25 to 39 who had recovered from COVID-19. CDR3 sequence (DNA): TGTGCCAGCAGCTTTCAGGTCCAAGAGACCCAGTACTTC. Amino acids: CASSFQVQETQYF.